This entry lists 3 T cell receptor beta chains sequenced from one sample in a study of T cell responses to AZD1222 COVID-19 vaccine (dated by TCRdb to the early 2020s). To prepare the library, the immunoSEQ multiplex PCR assay was applied. Imported from immuneACCESS, the table was reduced by TCRdb to in-frame sequences with V and J called. These copies leave out some clones; in studies compared against another copy, an unresolved V gene accounts for under half, and the cause of the remainder is not known. The sample records around 130,000 clones, 85% to 90% of which are singletons. The ten largest clones represent more than 2.5% of the sample. The time point label corresponds to: baseline before first vaccination. Material: peripheral blood, obtained on day 0 of AZD1222 vaccination. Receptors originate from an adult in good health.

This chain connects TRBV10-2 to TRBJ2-5; the match to TRBD1 covers 11 bases. Trimming cost V 5 bases and J 5 bases; bases outside gene matches: 10. The V gene's germline CDR1 is WSHSY and CDR2 SAAADI. The CDR3 contains 16 residues. The DNA of the CDR3 is TGCGCCAGCAGTTACTTGGACAGGGGGCTAGGGGAGACCCAGTACTTC. Its protein is CASSYLDRGLGETQYF.

The V call is TRBV6-2 or TRBV6-3, the J call TRBJ2-7; 9 bases fit TRBD1. V shed 0 bases and J 6 bases; nucleotides not matched to a gene: 3. This CDR3 is 14 amino acids long. Germline CDR1 is MNHEY and CDR2 is SVGEGT. The CDR3 is CASSYSTGGGEQYF. The DNA for the CDR3 is TGTGCCAGCAGTTACTCGACAGGGGGAGGCGAGCAGTACTTC.

The table lists this clone with many counts. The chain carries TRBV6-5 and TRBJ2-7; 8 positions agree with TRBD2. V gave up 0 bases and J gave up 7 bases; unmatched junction bases: 8. This CDR3 is 15 amino acids long. Germline CDR1 MNHEY, CDR2 SVGAGI. Written as DNA, the CDR3 is TGTGCCAGCAGTTACTCGGCCAGCGGGAGTAGTGAGCAGTACTTC. The encoded protein is CASSYSASGSSEQYF.